These 32 T cell receptor beta chains were all obtained from the same sample, sequenced in a study of blood T cells in healthy people across ages. Combining a sample-barcoded 5' primer with a J-beta primer mix, a second PCR ran for roughly 7 to 12 cycles. TCRdb used MiXCR to reprocess the 5' RACE reads, holding one entry per CDR3 protein. Found here are 800,000 or so distinct CDR3 sequences, 20% to 30% of them singletons; the top ten hold under 4.5%. These data also featured in a second study, about T cells of mothers and their children.

What was sequenced was blood. These receptors all stem from a boy between 5 and 17 years old in good health.

This chain joins TRBV7-8 and TRBJ1-4; 8 nucleotides align to TRBD1. CDR1 and CDR2 (germline): SGHVS, FQNEAQ. With 5 bases clipped from V and 10 bases from J, the junction kept 15 bases outside the gene matches. The CDR3 length is 16 residues. CDR3 bases: TGTGCCAGCAGCCTAGGGGGAGGACAGGGTTTGGGAAAACTGTTTTTT. Protein product: CASSLGGGQGLGKLFF.

CDR3: CASSLAASPGANVLTF. As DNA, the CDR3 is TGTGCCAGCAGCTTAGCGGCCAGCCCTGGGGCCAACGTCCTGACTTTC. V and J are TRBV7-2 and TRBJ2-6; D is undetermined. This CDR3 comprises 16 residues. Deletions cut 0 bases from V and 2 bases from J, with 8 bases between. Per the germline V gene, CDR1 is SGHTA and CDR2 is FQGNSA.

This clonotype was recorded a few times. This chain joins TRBV10-3 and TRBJ1-1; TRBD1 is a possible D gene (6 bases). CDR3 length equals 15 residues. Trimming left V 6 bases short and J 1 base short, with 15 bases between. CDR1 and CDR2 from the germline V gene are ENHRY and SYGVKD. The CDR3 bases are TGTGCCATCAGGACGAACCAGGGGACGAACACTGAAGCTTTCTTT. Protein sequence: CAIRTNQGTNTEAFF.

With respect to this clonotype: One end of the junction is discordant with germline, which a read error may explain. The chain has TRBV5-1 and TRBJ1-1; D is unclear. Per the germline V gene, CDR1 is SGHRS and CDR2 is YFSETQ. The length of the CDR3 is 14 residues. The CDR3 nucleotides read TGCGCCAGCACCCAGGACGGAAGGAGCACTGAGGCTTTCTTT. It specifies CASTQDGRSTEAFF.

The chain employs TRBV2 and TRBJ1-2; D is ambiguous. The CDR3 runs 13 residues. The V end was cut by 7 bases, the J end by 3 bases, with 12 bases between. Germline V gene sequence: CDR1 SNHLY, CDR2 FYNNEI. The CDR3 is CASNPPPDYGYTF. In DNA form, the CDR3 reads TGTGCCAGCAACCCCCCACCGGACTATGGCTACACCTTC.

The CDR3 bases are TGTGCCAGCAGCTTAGCGGTCCCGAGGACAGGGACCCCAATAAGGTCCTACAATGAGCAGTTCTTC. Residues: CASSLAVPRTGTPIRSYNEQFF. The genes are TRBV7-6 and TRBJ2-1; 8 bases are shared with TRBD1. The CDR3 consists of 22 residues. CDR1 is SGHVS, CDR2 FNYEAQ, per germline. The ends lost 0 bases at V and 1 base at J; junction bases unmatched: 20.

Only a few counts were recorded for this clonotype. This chain connects TRBV10-3 to TRBJ2-2, with 8 bases aligning to TRBD1. Germline CDR1 reads ENHRY; CDR2 reads SYGVKD. The CDR3 is made up of 17 amino acids. The J segment lost 1 base and the V segment lost 2 bases, leaving 6 bases of the junction unmatched. The CDR3 bases are TGTGCCATCAGTGAGCCGAGGGGGACAGGGAACACCGGGGAGCTGTTTTTT. This sequence encodes CAISEPRGTGNTGELFF.

This chain connects TRBV28 to TRBJ2-7; 9 bases fit TRBD2. CDR1 and CDR2 from the germline V gene are MDHEN and SYDVKM. The trim removed 5 bases at V and 3 bases at J, leaving 11 bases unmatched. This CDR3 has 16 residues. The CDR3 loop is CASSNRRSGGSYEQYF. In DNA form, the CDR3 reads TGTGCCAGCAGTAACCGTCGTAGCGGGGGAAGCTACGAGCAGTACTTC.

This clonotype was detected only a few times. The chain recombines TRBV4-2 with TRBJ2-1; unclear D gene. Trimming cost V 5 bases and J 6 bases, with 11 bases left between them. The CDR3 is 13 residues long. Germline values: CDR1 LGHNA, CDR2 YNFKEQ. The CDR3 reads CASSKTRSNEQFF. DNA for the CDR3: TGTGCCAGCAGCAAGACCCGGAGCAATGAGCAGTTCTTC.

This clonotype was seen a handful of times. The chain links TRBV4-3 to TRBJ1-6; D is unclear. The CDR3 length is 14 residues. V was cut by 0 bases and J by 10 bases, with 10 bases left in between. Germline V CDR1 and CDR2: LGHNA, YSLEER. CDR3 bases: TGCGCCAGCAGCCAAGATCGCCCTAGGTCACCCCTCCACTTT. The encoded protein is CASSQDRPRSPLHF.

V gene TRBV20-1 combines with J gene TRBJ2-5; the D is unclear. CDR1 and CDR2 from the germline V gene are DFQATT and SNEGSKA (reference sequence). V was pared by 3 bases and J by 2 bases, with 10 bases between. The CDR3 runs 13 residues. For the CDR3, the DNA is TGCAGTGCTAGTGGGTCAGCACAAGAGACCCAGTACTTC. This encodes CSASGSAQETQYF.

V and J are TRBV5-1 and TRBJ2-5; D is possibly TRBD1 (6 bases). Germline CDR1 is SGHRS and CDR2 is YFSETQ. This CDR3 contains 13 residues. The V end lost 4 bases, the J end lost 5 bases, and 12 bases lay between the germline ends. The CDR3, as DNA: TGCGCCAGCAGCACCGGGACATGGGAGACCCAGTACTTC. Its protein product is CASSTGTWETQYF.

The chain carries TRBV5-1 and TRBJ2-5; D might be TRBD1 (5 bases). With 0 bases removed from V and 0 bases from J, the gap between germline ends came to 12 bases. The germline gives CDR1 SGHRS, CDR2 YFSETQ. The CDR3 consists of 16 residues. The CDR3 nucleotides are TGCGCCAGCAGCTTGGGAGACAGCCTGTACCAAGAGACCCAGTACTTC. Residues: CASSLGDSLYQETQYF.

The V gene is TRBV10-3, the J gene TRBJ2-5; D may be TRBD1 (6 bases). CDR3 length: 13 amino acids. The germline V gene encodes CDR1 ENHRY and CDR2 SYGVKD. Trimming took off 4 bases at V and 4 bases at J, with 10 bases between the two ends. CDR3 protein: CAISAPGVETQYF. CDR3 nucleotides: TGTGCCATCAGTGCCCCAGGGGTAGAGACCCAGTACTTC.

This clonotype was counted only a few times. V is TRBV15 and J is TRBJ1-1; the match to TRBD1 covers 10 bases. V shed 0 bases, J shed 12 bases, and the junction held 10 bases outside the gene matches. This CDR3 spans 15 amino acids. CDR1 is LNHNV and CDR2 is YYDKDF in the germline V gene (reference sequence). The CDR3 DNA follows: TGTGCCACCAGCAGAGATAAGGGGGGGACAGGGGTCCCTTTCTTT. Protein sequence: CATSRDKGGTGVPFF.

The chain joins TRBV7-2 to TRBJ2-3; TRBD2 aligns across 10 bases. V shed 5 bases, J shed 3 bases, and the junction held 17 bases outside the gene matches. CDR1 SGHTA and CDR2 FQGNSA come from the germline V gene. The CDR3 is 19 residues long. The CDR3 DNA reads as TGTGCCAGCAGCCAAGCTCCGCTAGCGGGAGCCGCCCCAACAGATACGCAGTATTTT. Encoded protein: CASSQAPLAGAAPTDTQYF.

This clonotype was found a few times. The V call is TRBV28, the J call TRBJ2-7; TRBD1 agrees at 10 bases. V lost 7 bases to trimming and J lost 6 bases; unmatched junction nucleotides: 3. This CDR3 comprises 12 residues. CDR1 MDHEN and CDR2 SYDVKM come from the germline V gene. The DNA for the CDR3 is TGTGCCAGCAAAAGGACAGGGGGCGAGCAGTACTTC. Its translation is CASKRTGGEQYF.

This clonotype was seen a handful of times. V is TRBV12-3 or TRBV12-4 and J is TRBJ2-7, with TRBD2 matching 10 bases. J was trimmed by 2 bases and V by 3 bases; bases with no gene match: 10. This CDR3 is built from 17 residues. In DNA, the CDR3 is TGTGCCAGCAGTTTGTCCCAAAGACTAGCGGGTACCTACGAGCAGTACTTC. Translation gives CASSLSQRLAGTYEQYF.

This clonotype appeared a few times. J is TRBJ2-3 and V is TRBV28, with D possibly TRBD2 on 5 matching bases. Looked up from germline, CDR1 is MDHEN and CDR2 is SYDVKM. V was pared by 6 bases and J by 0 bases, with 7 bases between. The CDR3 length is 13 residues. The CDR3 loop reads CASRWTSTDTQYF. The CDR3 nucleotides read TGTGCCAGCAGGTGGACTAGCACAGATACGCAGTATTTT.

V usage is TRBV10-2 and J usage is TRBJ2-5, with 8 bases aligning to TRBD1. The J call is in doubt because the DNA end fits TRBJ2-7 better. From germline, CDR1 is WSHSY and CDR2 SAAADI. This CDR3 has 15 residues. CDR3 sequence reads: CASSERPGGIYEQYF. In nucleotides, the CDR3 is TGCGCCAGCAGTGAGAGACCAGGGGGCATCTACGAGCAGTACTTC.

The genes are TRBV18 and TRBJ1-3; D not resolved. CDR3 length equals 16 residues. Germline values: CDR1 KGHSH, CDR2 LQKENI. Trimming removed 3 bases from V and 4 bases from J, with 16 bases in between. The CDR3 DNA is TGTGCCAGCTCACCGGACCAGGAATATCAAGGAAACACCATATATTTT. Encoded protein: CASSPDQEYQGNTIYF.

This clonotype occurred many times. Germline is not matched at one junction end, which may reflect a read error. The chain recombines TRBV7-7 with TRBJ2-5, with D hard to call. The CDR3 consists of 13 residues. Germline CDR1 SSHAT, CDR2 FNYEAQ (reference sequence). The CDR3 sequence is CASSHPPRETQYF. CDR3 sequence (DNA): TGTGCTAGCAGCCATCCTCCGAGGGAGACCCAGTACTTC.

The V and J genes are TRBV7-2 and TRBJ2-3; 9 bases agree with TRBD2. The germline gives CDR1 SGHTA, CDR2 FQGNSA. CDR3 size: 18 residues. V trimming: 2 bases; J trimming: 2 bases; junction bases outside the gene matches: 11. CDR3 residues: CASSLIGGGANPTDTQYF. The CDR3 DNA follows: TGTGCCAGCAGCTTAATAGGCGGGGGGGCAAATCCCACAGATACGCAGTATTTT.

The chain recombines TRBV7-2 with TRBJ1-2; 9 positions agree with TRBD1. The CDR3 totals 14 residues. Germline CDR1 is SGHTA and CDR2 is FQGNSA. Trimming removed 5 bases from V and 4 bases from J; junction bases left unmatched: 5. Here the CDR3 reads CASSADRGPYGYTF. Here the CDR3 DNA reads TGTGCCAGCAGCGCGGACAGGGGACCCTATGGCTACACCTTC.

This clonotype turned up a few times. This chain uses TRBV4-3 with TRBJ1-3, with unresolved D. Germline values: CDR1 LGHNA, CDR2 YSLEER. There are 15 residues in the CDR3. Trimming took off 2 bases at V and 0 bases at J, with 8 bases between the two ends. CDR3 DNA sequence: TGCGCCAGCAGCCAAACTGCTTTCTCTGGAAACACCATATATTTT. Encoded protein: CASSQTAFSGNTIYF.

This clonotype came up many times. A read error may produce the germline difference seen at one junction end. The chain uses TRBV7-2 and TRBJ2-7, with D perhaps matching TRBD1 (5 bases). CDR3 length equals 14 residues. Germline loops: CDR1 SGHTA, CDR2 FQGNSA. The CDR3 loop reads CASSLETGPYEQYF. The DNA for the CDR3 is TGCGCCAGCAGCTTGGAAACAGGTCCTTACGAGCAGTACTTC.

To note about this clonotype: Since no conserved phenylalanine or tryptophan closes the CDR3, a read error is the likely cause. The genes are TRBV15 and TRBJ2-5; D unresolved. With 2 bases removed from V and 2 bases from J, the gap between germline ends came to 6 bases. The CDR3 spans 13 residues. In germline, CDR1 is LNHNV, CDR2 YYDKDF (reference sequence). The CDR3 nucleotides are TGTGCCACCAGCAGAACACTTCAAGAGACCCAGTACCTC. Translating gives CATSRTLQETQYL.

This clonotype appeared a few times. The genes are TRBV20-1 and TRBJ1-3; no definite D call. CDR1 is DFQATT and CDR2 is SNEGSKA in the germline V gene (reference sequence). Trimming stripped 6 bases from V and 2 bases from J, with 14 bases between. This CDR3 has 14 amino acids. This CDR3 is CSAPDPQTGNTIYF. CDR3 DNA: TGCAGTGCCCCGGACCCTCAAACTGGAAACACCATATATTTT.

This clonotype was detected a few times. The chain uses TRBV3-1 and TRBJ1-1; D perhaps matches TRBD1 (5 bases). The germline gives CDR1 LGHDT, CDR2 YNNKEL (reference sequence). The V gene lost 0 bases and the J gene lost 1 base, with 9 bases spanning the gap. This CDR3 has 15 amino acids. In nucleotides, the CDR3 is TGTGCCAGCAGCCAAGAGTCAGGGAGGAACACTGAAGCTTTCTTT. Protein product: CASSQESGRNTEAFF.

In its sample, this clonotype was seen a few times. The chain links TRBV4-2 to TRBJ2-7, with TRBD1 matching 10 bases. The CDR3 totals 20 residues. Germline V gene data show CDR1 as LGHNA and CDR2 as YNFKEQ. The ends lost 3 bases at V and 0 bases at J; junction bases unmatched: 17. The CDR3 DNA sequence: TGTGCCAGCAGCCAGGAAACCGGGACAGGGGTCTTCCAGCACTCCTACGAGCAGTACTTC. Translation gives CASSQETGTGVFQHSYEQYF.

The sample holds a few counts of this clonotype. In this CDR3 the conserved last residue, phenylalanine or tryptophan, is missing, so a read error is likely. The chain uses TRBV28 and TRBJ1-1; no clear D. Germline CDR1 is MDHEN and CDR2 is SYDVKM. Trimming removed 3 bases at V and 1 base at J, with 9 bases between. The CDR3 sequence is 14 residues long. The CDR3 coding sequence is TGTGCCAGCAGTTTCCGACCTTCGAACACTGAAGCTTTCCTT. Translating it yields CASSFRPSNTEAFL.

In its sample, this clonotype was seen a few times. The chain recombines TRBV2 with TRBJ2-5; 10 bases align to TRBD2. Trimming removed 3 bases from V and 3 bases from J; junction bases left unmatched: 7. CDR3 size: 16 residues. Germline CDR1 reads SNHLY; CDR2 reads FYNNEI. The DNA for the CDR3 is TGTGCCAGCAGTGACCCTTCCGGACTAGCGGAAGAGACCCAGTACTTC. This gives the protein CASSDPSGLAEETQYF.